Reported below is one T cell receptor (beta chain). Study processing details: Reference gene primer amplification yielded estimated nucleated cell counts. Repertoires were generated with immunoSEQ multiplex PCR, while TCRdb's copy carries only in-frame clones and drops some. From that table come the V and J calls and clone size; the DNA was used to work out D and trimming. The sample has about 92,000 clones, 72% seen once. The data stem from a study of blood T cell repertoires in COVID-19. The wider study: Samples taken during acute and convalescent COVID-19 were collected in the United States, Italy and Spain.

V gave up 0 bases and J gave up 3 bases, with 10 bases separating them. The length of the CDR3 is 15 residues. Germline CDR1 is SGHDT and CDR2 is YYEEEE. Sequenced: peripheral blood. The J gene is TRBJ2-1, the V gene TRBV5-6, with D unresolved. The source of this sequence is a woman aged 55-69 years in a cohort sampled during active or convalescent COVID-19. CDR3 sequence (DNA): TGTGCCAGCAGCTTGGCTAGGAACGTCTACAATGAGCAGTTCTTC. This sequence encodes CASSLARNVYNEQFF. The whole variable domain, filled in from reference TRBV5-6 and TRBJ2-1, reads DAGVTQSPTHLIKTRGQQVTLRCSPKSGHDTVSWYQQALGQGPQFIFQYYEEEERQRGNFPDRFSGHQFPNYSSELNVNALLLGDSALYLCASSLARNVYNEQFFGPGTRLTVL.